The T cell receptor beta chain described here comes from a study of OX40 agonist ivuxolimab in advanced cancers. Study overall: Dose-escalation patients were diagnosed with hepatocellular carcinoma, melanoma, renal cell cancer or head and neck cancer. Age averaged around 60 years (range roughly 20 to 90), and approximately 80% were male.

The CDR3 runs 13 residues. General study results and limits: Clonal expansion among partial responders at 0.1-3.0 mg/kg ranked near the lowest.

This clone was detected only a few times. The target antigen is unknown. Sequencing used immunoSEQ multiplex PCR; TCRdb keeps in-frame clones, though not all of them. The sample records about 78,000 clones, 80% to 90% being singletons. Source: CD4+ or CD8+ T cells sorted from blood, taken in a trial of the OX40 agonist ivuxolimab. The V and J genes are TRBV21-1 and TRBJ2-7; the DNA was not compared with TRBD1, the D call given in the table. TRBV21-1 is recorded as a pseudogene. The clonotype was recovered from an adult with an advanced solid tumor such as melanoma, head and neck, liver or kidney cancer. CDR3 bases: TGTGCCCAGCAGGGGTGGGACTCCTACGAGCAGTACTTC. Its protein is CAQQGWDSYEQYF.